Following are 23 T cell receptor beta chains from one sample sequenced in a study of T-cell reconstitution after alpha-beta-depleted transplantation in children. The TCRbeta library incorporated unique molecular identifiers. Each CDR3 protein is one row after TCRdb ran MiXCR on the PCR reads. The data contain about 110,000 distinct CDR3 sequences, approximately 6.6% of them singletons. The sample was PBMCs, mostly from graft donor cells, taken 360 days after TCRalphabeta/CD19-depleted stem cell transplant. These receptor sequences come from a male patient between 2 and 10 years old who had a stem cell transplant for acute lymphoblastic leukemia, so the T cells may come from the graft donor.

Many counts were recorded for this clonotype. V is TRBV29-1 and J is TRBJ2-7; D is uncertain. CDR3 size: 12 residues. Germline CDR1 SQVTM, CDR2 ANQGSEA. V lost 5 bases and J lost 0, with 8 bases in between. This chain's CDR3 is CSVLDLSYEQYF. In DNA, the CDR3 is TGCAGCGTTCTGGACCTCTCCTACGAGCAGTACTTC.

This clonotype occurred a few times. The chain has TRBV9 and TRBJ1-1; D unclear. The CDR3 spans 10 residues. V lost 5 bases, J lost 9 bases, and 8 bases lay in between. Germline V gives CDR1 SGDLS, CDR2 YYNGEE. The CDR3 region is CASSPGQAFF. In nucleotides, the CDR3 is TGTGCCAGCAGTCCCGGACAAGCTTTCTTT. The entire variable domain, with the rest obtained from reference TRBV9 and TRBJ1-1, is as follows: DSGVTQTPKHLITATGQRVTLRCSPRSGDLSVYWYQQSLDQGLQFLIQYYNGEERAKGNILERFSAQQFPDLHSELNLSSLELGDSALYFCASSPGQAFFGQGTRLTVV.

In this sample, this clonotype turned up a few times. The CDR3 DNA sequence: TGTGCCAGCAGCTTCGAACAGGGGAACTATGGCTACACCTTC. Protein product: CASSFEQGNYGYTF. The chain is built from TRBV7-2 and TRBJ1-2; TRBD1 aligns across 7 bases. The germline CDR1 and CDR2 sequences are SGHTA and FQGNSA. This CDR3 has 14 amino acids. The junction had 3 bases not matched to a gene; V was cut back by 3 bases and J by 2 bases.

There are a few counts of this clonotype. The chain carries TRBV9 and TRBJ2-7, with TRBD2 matching 7 bases. Germline CDR1 and CDR2: SGDLS and YYNGEE. The CDR3 spans 15 residues. J lost 4 bases, V lost 3 bases, and 10 bases had no gene match. CDR3 loop: CASSAGLQRNYEQYF. CDR3 sequence (DNA): TGTGCCAGCAGCGCGGGACTACAGAGGAATTACGAGCAGTACTTC.

This clonotype showed up many times. The gene calls are TRBV9 and TRBJ2-3; 12 bases fit TRBD1. With V trimmed by 4 bases and J by 6 bases, 9 bases remained unmatched. CDR1 SGDLS and CDR2 YYNGEE come from the germline V gene. The CDR3 has 16 residues. CDR3 coding DNA: TGTGCCAGCAGCCCCGGGACAGGGGGCGAGGGGGATACGCAGTATTTT. Encoded protein: CASSPGTGGEGDTQYF.

This chain joins TRBV7-9 and TRBJ1-5, with D possibly being TRBD2 (6 bases). TRBJ2-3 matches the DNA end more closely, so the J call is doubtful. Germline V gene lookup returns CDR1 SEHNR and CDR2 FQNEAQ (reference sequence). The CDR3 covers 15 residues. The CDR3 sequence is CASSLEGGSNQPQYF. The CDR3 DNA reads TGTGCCAGCAGCTTAGAGGGAGGTAGCAATCAGCCCCAGTATTTT.

This clonotype was picked up many times. The chain couples TRBV9 to TRBJ2-1; the match to TRBD2 covers 7 bases. The junction had 6 bases not matched to a gene; V was cut back by 0 bases and J by 0 bases. Germline V gene sequence: CDR1 SGDLS, CDR2 YYNGEE. CDR3 length equals 17 residues. Written as DNA, the CDR3 is TGTGCCAGCAGCGTAGAGGGAGGGGCCCACTCCTACAATGAGCAGTTCTTC. This gives the protein CASSVEGGAHSYNEQFF.

This clonotype appeared many times. The chain carries TRBV20-1 and TRBJ2-7; possibly TRBD1 for D (6 bases). Germline V gene data show CDR1 as DFQATT and CDR2 as SNEGSKA (reference sequence). Between the trimmed V and J ends, which lost 8 bases and 4 bases, there was a span of 24 bases. The CDR3 spans 15 residues. The CDR3 protein is CSNTLPGQGSYEQYF. Here the CDR3 DNA reads TGCAGTAACACGCTACCGGGGCAGGGGTCGTACGAGCAGTACTTC.

This clonotype was observed at least ten times. This chain uses TRBV12-3 or TRBV12-4 with TRBJ2-7, with 10 positions matching TRBD2. V lost 6 bases and J lost 4; bases outside the gene matches: 9. The CDR3 spans 15 residues. The CDR3 here is CASSLGLARKYEQYF. The CDR3 nucleotides read TGTGCCAGCAGCCTGGGACTAGCGAGAAAATACGAGCAGTACTTC.

At least ten counts were recorded for this clonotype. The V call is TRBV20-1, the J call TRBJ2-1; D not resolved. The CDR3 extends over 14 amino acids. The V end lost 3 bases, the J end lost 0 bases, and 9 bases lay between the germline ends. From germline, CDR1 is DFQATT and CDR2 SNEGSKA (reference sequence). Here the CDR3 DNA reads TGCAGTGCTAGGGCCCCGAGCTCCTACAATGAGCAGTTCTTC. Translating it yields CSARAPSSYNEQFF.

In this sample, this clonotype turned up many times. This chain uses TRBV5-1 with TRBJ2-1; 11 positions agree with TRBD2. Germline V gene sequence: CDR1 SGHRS, CDR2 YFSETQ. CDR3 length equals 19 residues. After removal of 5 bases from V and 8 bases from J, the junction contained 21 bases not matched to a gene. The CDR3 loop reads CASRWISTKTSGSFDEQFF. The CDR3 nucleotides are TGCGCCAGCAGGTGGATTTCCACTAAAACTAGCGGGAGTTTCGATGAGCAGTTCTTC.

This clonotype has more than one count but fewer than ten. The CDR3 loop reads CSVRSNTEAFF. Here the CDR3 DNA reads TGCAGCGTTCGGTCGAACACTGAAGCTTTCTTT. J is TRBJ1-1 and V is TRBV29-1; the D is unclear. Deletions cut 5 bases from V and 1 base from J, with 5 bases between. This CDR3 comprises 11 residues. Germline CDR1 is SQVTM and CDR2 is ANQGSEA.

V usage is TRBV2 and J usage is TRBJ2-3; 8 bases match TRBD1. The CDR3 consists of 17 residues. Germline V gives CDR1 SNHLY, CDR2 FYNNEI. The CDR3 coding sequence is TGTACCTTCAGTTTCCCCTGGACAGGGCACAACACAGATACGCAGTATTTT. It is translated as CTFSFPWTGHNTDTQYF.

The table lists this clonotype with many counts. The chain employs TRBV20-1 and TRBJ2-3; 8 bases agree with TRBD2. The V gene's germline CDR1 is DFQATT and CDR2 SNEGSKA (reference sequence). The CDR3 contains 16 residues. The V segment lost 3 bases and the J segment 7 bases; nucleotides outside the gene matches: 15. The CDR3 nucleotides read TGCAGTGCTAGGCCCACCGGGACTAGGAAGTGGTATACGCAGTATTTT. Its translation is CSARPTGTRKWYTQYF.

This clonotype was picked up many times. V is TRBV10-1 and J is TRBJ1-1; perhaps TRBD1 as D (5 bases). The length of the CDR3 is 14 residues. The germline V gene encodes CDR1 WNHNN and CDR2 SYGVQD (reference sequence). Trimming removed 2 bases at V and 6 bases at J, with 13 bases between. CDR3 nucleotides: TGCGCCAGCAGTGAGCGGCAGGGAGGAGCTGAAGCTTTCTTT. The encoded protein is CASSERQGGAEAFF.

This clonotype was seen many times. The chain has TRBV15 and TRBJ2-7, with TRBD1 matching over 7 bases. The CDR3 sequence is 13 residues long. CDR1 is LNHNV and CDR2 is YYDKDF in the germline V gene (reference sequence). Trimming took 4 bases from V and 4 from J; bases not matched to a gene: 4. CDR3 loop: CATSKTTGYEQYF. As DNA, the CDR3 is TGTGCCACCAGCAAAACGACAGGGTACGAGCAGTACTTC.

Of note for this clonotype: It may be a read error: a sequence one base away is much more abundant. Likely a read error: the CDR3 ends without its conserved phenylalanine or tryptophan. J is TRBJ2-2 and V is TRBV9; D gene uncertain. Trimming removed 2 bases from V and 6 bases from J, with 5 bases in between. Germline assignment: CDR1 SGDLS and CDR2 YYNGEE. This CDR3 is 12 amino acids long. The CDR3 DNA sequence: TGTGCCAGCAGCGTTTGGCCCGGGGAGCTGTTTTTG. Its protein product is CASSVWPGELFL.

This clonotype has a handful of counts. The chain carries TRBV6-1 and TRBJ1-2; 7 nucleotides match TRBD1. CDR1 and CDR2 (germline): MNHNS, SASEGT. V lost 3 bases, J lost 8 bases, and 9 bases stayed unmatched. This CDR3 has 14 residues. CDR3 DNA sequence: TGTGCCAGCAGTGAGAGGGTGACAGGGCTCGGCTACACCTTC. This gives the protein CASSERVTGLGYTF.

This clonotype was found many times. The rearrangement links TRBV20-1 to TRBJ2-7, with TRBD2 matching over 7 bases. Germline CDR1 is DFQATT and CDR2 is SNEGSKA (reference sequence). The junction had 8 bases not matched to a gene; V was cut back by 3 bases and J by 0 bases. The CDR3 spans 15 residues. The CDR3 nucleotides read TGCAGTGCTAGGTCTAGCGGTGCGAGCTCCTACGAGCAGTACTTC. The encoded protein is CSARSSGASSYEQYF.

Many counts were recorded for this clonotype. The chain recombines TRBV4-2 with TRBJ2-1; D call uncertain. CDR1 and CDR2 (germline): LGHNA, YNFKEQ. The germline V and J ends were trimmed by 0 bases and 8 bases, with 11 bases remaining between them. CDR3 length: 14 amino acids. CDR3 residues: CASSQDLSWDEQFF. Written as DNA, the CDR3 is TGTGCCAGCAGCCAAGATCTTAGCTGGGATGAGCAGTTCTTC.

This clonotype appeared many times. The J gene is TRBJ1-1, the V gene TRBV12-3 or TRBV12-4; D is perhaps TRBD1 (6 bases). The CDR3 spans 15 residues. Trimming shortened V by 6 bases and J by 0 bases, and 14 bases separated the two germline ends. CDR3 sequence: CASRDIDRLNTEAFF. Written as DNA, the CDR3 is TGTGCCAGCAGGGACATAGACAGGCTGAACACTGAAGCTTTCTTT.

The sample holds many counts of this clonotype. V usage is TRBV4-1 and J usage is TRBJ2-1; D perhaps matches TRBD1 (5 bases). Germline V gives CDR1 MGHRA, CDR2 YSYEKL. The CDR3 sequence is 14 residues long. V lost 3 bases to trimming and J lost 8 bases, with 14 bases between them. CDR3 loop: CASSQRTFIYEQFF. CDR3 in DNA: TGCGCCAGCAGCCAGCGGACATTTATCTATGAGCAGTTCTTC.

The chain is built from TRBV6-5 and TRBJ1-6; no clear D. The germline V gene encodes CDR1 MNHEY and CDR2 SVGAGI. Trimming took off 5 bases at V and 1 base at J, with 15 bases between the two ends. CDR3 length equals 17 residues. The CDR3: CASSTNKLTSYNSPLHF. As DNA, the CDR3 is TGTGCCAGCAGTACAAACAAACTTACGTCCTATAATTCACCCCTCCACTTT.